The 13 T cell receptor beta chains presented below share a single source sample, sequenced in a study of siplizumab effects on memory and regulatory T cells. Method: immunoSEQ multiplex PCR; TCRdb's copy keeps in-frame clones and lacks some. The sample has tens of thousands of clones; approximately 86% are singletons. Sequencing was done on a sample of Tregs sorted from blood. The origin of the receptors is a human donor in good health.

The rearrangement joins TRBV5-5 to TRBJ1-2, with D maybe TRBD1 (5 bases). CDR1 is SGHKS, CDR2 YYEKEE, per germline (reference sequence). Trimming removed 1 base at V and 1 base at J, with 11 bases between. CDR3 length: 15 amino acids. CDR3 in amino acids: CASSLRPDSNYGYTF. The DNA for the CDR3 is TGTGCCAGCAGCTTGCGCCCCGACAGTAACTATGGCTACACCTTC.

V is TRBV6-6 and J is TRBJ2-3; perhaps TRBD2 as D (6 bases). Trimming shortened V by 6 bases and J by 2 bases, and 9 bases separated the two germline ends. Germline CDR1 is MNHNY and CDR2 is SVGAGI (reference sequence). The CDR3 is 13 amino acids. CDR3 DNA sequence: TGTGCCAGCAGACGGGGGACCACAGATACGCAGTATTTT. This gives the protein CASRRGTTDTQYF.

V usage is TRBV7-9 and J usage is TRBJ1-5; D gene uncertain. This CDR3 is built from 12 residues. The germline CDR1 and CDR2 sequences are SEHNR and FQNEAQ (reference sequence). V was clipped by 1 base and J by 6 bases, with 4 bases between them. The CDR3, as DNA: TGTGCCAGCAGCTTAGTAGGTCAGCCCCAGCATTTT. It encodes CASSLVGQPQHF.

CDR3 sequence (DNA): TGTGCCAGCAGTGAAGCTCGAGGCGGGTACAGGGACTACGAGCAGTACTTC. Translating gives CASSEARGGYRDYEQYF. The J gene is TRBJ2-7, the V gene TRBV2; the D gene is possibly TRBD1 (6 bases). V lost 0 bases to trimming and J lost 3 bases, with 18 bases between them. This CDR3 is 17 amino acids long. The germline V gene has CDR1 SNHLY and CDR2 FYNNEI.

This chain joins TRBV18 and TRBJ1-5, with 7 bases identical to TRBD1. V lost 6 bases to trimming and J lost 5 bases; unmatched junction nucleotides: 10. Germline V gives CDR1 KGHSH, CDR2 LQKENI. This CDR3 contains 15 residues. Written as DNA, the CDR3 is TGTGCCAGCTCCCCTGACAGGGTGGTCGATCAGCCCCAGCATTTT. This encodes CASSPDRVVDQPQHF. Based on the CDR3 plus reference TRBV18 and TRBJ1-5, the full variable domain is NAGVMQNPRHLVRRRGQEARLRCSPMKGHSHVYWYRQLPEEGLKFMVYLQKENIIDESGMPKERFSAEFPKEGPSILRIQQVVRGDSAAYFCASSPDRVVDQPQHFGDGTRLSIL.

J is TRBJ1-1 and V is TRBV7-2, with a possible D match to TRBD1 (5 bases). Germline assignment: CDR1 SGHTA and CDR2 FQGNSA. The CDR3 has 14 amino acids. V dropped 2 bases and J dropped 4 bases, with 11 bases sitting between them. CDR3 protein: CASSLPGMVTEAFF. In DNA, the CDR3 is TGTGCCAGCAGCTTACCAGGGATGGTCACTGAAGCTTTCTTT.

The genes are TRBV11-3 and TRBJ1-1; D call uncertain. The germline V gene encodes CDR1 SGHNT and CDR2 YENEEA. The V end was cut by 3 bases, the J end by 0 bases, with 5 bases between. The CDR3 extends over 13 amino acids. The CDR3, as DNA: TGTGCCAGCAGCTTTTCCTTGAACACTGAAGCTTTCTTT. This codes for CASSFSLNTEAFF.

This chain joins TRBV7-9 and TRBJ1-2; 9 positions match TRBD1. The CDR3 runs 14 residues. The junction had 10 bases not matched to a gene; V was cut back by 7 bases and J by 7 bases. Germline V gives CDR1 SEHNR, CDR2 FQNEAQ (reference sequence). The CDR3 sequence is CASIKLGTGSGYTF. The CDR3 nucleotides are TGTGCCAGCATTAAACTAGGGACAGGGTCTGGCTACACCTTC.

This chain connects TRBV4-1 to TRBJ2-2; tentative D call: TRBD1 (6 bases). The germline V gene has CDR1 MGHRA and CDR2 YSYEKL. This CDR3 comprises 18 residues. Trimming stripped 5 bases from V and 0 bases from J, with 19 bases between. The DNA for the CDR3 is TGCGCCAGCAGCAGCCCTGGGCAGGGGCCCACGAACACCGGGGAGCTGTTTTTT. It translates to CASSSPGQGPTNTGELFF.

The rearrangement uses TRBV7-3 and TRBJ2-2; D is undetermined. Germline V gene lookup returns CDR1 SGHTA and CDR2 FQGTGA. The CDR3 runs to 12 residues. V was trimmed by 5 bases and J by 2 bases, leaving 3 bases between them. The CDR3 region has the DNA TGTGCCAGCAGCACTAACACCGGGGAGCTGTTTTTT. Protein: CASSTNTGELFF.

CDR3 amino acids: CASSLESQGGEKLFF. Here the CDR3 DNA reads TGCGCCAGCAGCTTGGAAAGCCAGGGTGGTGAAAAACTGTTTTTT. V usage is TRBV5-1 and J usage is TRBJ1-4; possibly TRBD1 for D (5 bases). CDR3 size: 15 residues. V lost 0 bases to trimming and J lost 7 bases, with 13 bases between them. CDR1 is SGHRS, CDR2 YFSETQ, per germline.

Only one count was recorded for this clone. The chain has TRBV5-1 and TRBJ2-5, with a possible D match to TRBD1 (6 bases). Trimming stripped 0 bases from V and 3 bases from J, with 9 bases between. The length of the CDR3 is 14 residues. CDR1 is SGHRS, CDR2 YFSETQ, per germline. CDR3 sequence (DNA): TGCGCCAGCAGCTTGGGGACAGCGGAAGAGACCCAGTACTTC. This encodes CASSLGTAEETQYF.

The chain carries TRBV6-1 and TRBJ1-5; D not resolved. Germline V gives CDR1 MNHNS, CDR2 SASEGT. Deletions cut 2 bases from V and 0 bases from J, with 8 bases between. The CDR3 has 15 amino acids. The CDR3 protein is CASSELTYSNQPQHF. DNA of the CDR3: TGTGCCAGCAGTGAACTCACCTATAGCAATCAGCCCCAGCATTTT.